The following is a T cell receptor beta chain sequence with its context. Its specificity is unknown. Among the approximately 130 subjects of the validation cohort, separate from the approximately 670-subject first cohort, were the donors. These data are taken from a study of cytomegalovirus exposure and HLA in healthy donors. Points from the study as a whole: Rarity characterized most TCR sequences, yet some public TCRs appeared in many donors. Researchers counted around 150 TCR beta chains as cytomegalovirus-associated.

Assay: immunoSEQ multiplex PCR; the TCRdb copy retains only in-frame clones and omits some. The repertoire holds about 250,000 clones, with roughly 90% as singletons. The TCR sequence derives from a man aged 18-30 years in good health and CMV-seropositive. Sequenced material: PBMCs.

CDR3: CAWIPWERGRPGEQYF. CDR3 DNA: TGTGCCTGGATCCCGTGGGAGCGGGGGCGCCCAGGGGAGCAGTACTTC. V usage is TRBV30 and J usage is TRBJ2-7, with 8 positions matching TRBD2. The CDR3 sequence is 16 residues long. The trim removed 4 bases at V and 7 bases at J, leaving 18 bases unmatched. Germline V gene data show CDR1 as GTSNPN and CDR2 as SVGIG (reference sequence). Drawing the rest from reference TRBV30 and TRBJ2-7, the complete variable domain is SQTIHQWPATLVQPVGSPLSLECTVEGTSNPNLYWYRQAAGRGLQLLFYSVGIGQISSEVPQNLSASRPQDRQFILSSKKLLLSDSGFYLCAWIPWERGRPGEQYFGPGTRLTVT.